The TCR beta chain under discussion was sequenced for a study of blood T cell repertoires in COVID-19. The wider study: Sites across the United States, Italy and Spain contributed samples from acute and convalescent COVID-19. T cells, B-cell-depleted T cells, or PBMCs supplied cDNA or gDNA.

The CDR3 runs 13 residues. Germline V CDR1 and CDR2: SGHDT, YYEEEE. V was cut by 0 bases and J by 7 bases, with 10 bases left in between. Clones were read by immunoSEQ multiplex PCR, and TCRdb kept only the in-frame ones, dropping some. The table shows about 140,000 clones, with 80% to 90% occurring only once. The sequenced sample was peripheral blood. The chain carries TRBV5-6 and TRBJ1-2; tentatively, D is TRBD1 (5 bases). This clonotype originated in a woman aged 55 to 70 with acute or convalescent COVID-19. The CDR3 DNA reads as TGTGCCAGCAGCTTGGGTACAGGCGGTGGCTACACCTTC. This translates into CASSLGTGGGYTF.